This TCR beta chain is drawn from a study of shared clonotypes between healthy human individuals. Overall study context: In total, the donors were a couple of women and a few men aged 18 to 49.

As concerns this clone: Its specificity is unknown.

The CDR3 sequence is 17 residues long. The germline V gene has CDR1 SGDLS and CDR2 YYNGEE. Trimming cost V 3 bases and J 3 bases; bases outside gene matches: 11. Findings of the study overall: Naive subsets, compared against memory subsets, generally had larger estimated richness values.

The data were produced by immunoSEQ multiplex PCR, yet TCRdb's version contains in-frame clones alone and is incomplete. The table lists about 1.5 million clones, 96% of them singletons. The chain employs TRBV9 and TRBJ2-7; 11 nucleotides match TRBD1. This receptor was identified in a man aged 25-45 years in good health. Sequencing used naive CD4+ T cells sorted from blood. The subset is: CD45RA+ positively selected. The DNA for the CDR3 is TGTGCCAGCAGCGCGTTCGCGGTCGGGACAGGGGGCTACGAGCAGTACTTC. Its translation is CASSAFAVGTGGYEQYF.